This T cell receptor (beta chain) was observed in a study of response to subunit inactivated influenza vaccine. Germline-derived CDR1 and CDR2 are SGDLS and YYNGEE. V dropped 1 base and J dropped 3; count of bases not matched to a gene: 3. This CDR3 is built from 15 residues. In TCRdb, the RT-PCR reads were re-called with MiXCR into one record per CDR3 protein. The sample gives 800,000 or so distinct CDR3 sequences, 20% to 25% of which show up once; 9.5% to 13% is in the top ten. A few counts support this clonotype. Its antigen is undetermined. Study-level findings and limits: There was a suggestion from the authors that each seasonal influenza vaccination recruits few new T cells.

The chain joins TRBV9 to TRBJ2-1; 8 nucleotides line up with TRBD2. Source: PBMCs from blood, taken around 5 days after vaccination. This TCR was sampled from a man aged 50-59 years who received an inactivated influenza vaccine. For the CDR3, the DNA is TGTGCCAGCAGCGTATCGGCGGGGGGCTACAATGAGCAGTTCTTC. Its protein is CASSVSAGGYNEQFF.